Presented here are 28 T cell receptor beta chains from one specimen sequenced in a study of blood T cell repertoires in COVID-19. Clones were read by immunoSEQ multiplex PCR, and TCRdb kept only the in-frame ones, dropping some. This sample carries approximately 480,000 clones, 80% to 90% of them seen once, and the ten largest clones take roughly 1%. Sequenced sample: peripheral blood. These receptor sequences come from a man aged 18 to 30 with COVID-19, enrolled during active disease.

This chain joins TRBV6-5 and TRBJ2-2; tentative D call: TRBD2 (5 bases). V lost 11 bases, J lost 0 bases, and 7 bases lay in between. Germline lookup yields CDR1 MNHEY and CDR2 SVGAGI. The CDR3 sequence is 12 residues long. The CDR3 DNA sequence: TGTGCCGCCGGGACGAACACCGGGGAGCTGTTTTTT. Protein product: CAAGTNTGELFF.

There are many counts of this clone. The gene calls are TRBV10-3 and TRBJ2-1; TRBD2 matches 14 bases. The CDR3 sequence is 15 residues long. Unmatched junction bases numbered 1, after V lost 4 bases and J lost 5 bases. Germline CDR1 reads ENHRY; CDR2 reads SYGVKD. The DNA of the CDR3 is TGTGCCATCAGTGGGGGACTAGCGGGAGACAATGAGCAGTTCTTC. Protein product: CAISGGLAGDNEQFF.

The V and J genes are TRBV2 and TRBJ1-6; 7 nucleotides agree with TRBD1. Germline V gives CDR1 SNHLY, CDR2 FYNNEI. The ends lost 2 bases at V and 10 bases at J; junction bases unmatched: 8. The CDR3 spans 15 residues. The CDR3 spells CASSENGQGGSPLHF. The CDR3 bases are TGTGCCAGCAGTGAAAACGGGCAGGGGGGATCACCCCTCCACTTT.

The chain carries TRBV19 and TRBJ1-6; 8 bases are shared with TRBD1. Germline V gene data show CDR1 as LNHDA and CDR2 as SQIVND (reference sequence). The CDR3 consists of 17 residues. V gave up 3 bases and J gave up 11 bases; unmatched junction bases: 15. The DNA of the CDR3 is TGTGCCAGTAGTATCGGGACTCGGGGCAGGGGGCTTCCACCCCTCCACTTT. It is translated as CASSIGTRGRGLPPLHF.

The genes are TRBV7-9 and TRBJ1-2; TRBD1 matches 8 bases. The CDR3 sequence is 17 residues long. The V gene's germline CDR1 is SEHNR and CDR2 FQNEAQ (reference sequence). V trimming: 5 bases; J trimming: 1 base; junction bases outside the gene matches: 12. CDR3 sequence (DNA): TGTGCCAGCAGCCAAAGGACAGGGCAGGGGAATAACTATGGCTACACCTTC. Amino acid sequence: CASSQRTGQGNNYGYTF.

CDR3 in amino acids: CASMGGFSGNTIYF. The CDR3 DNA sequence: TGTGCCAGTATGGGGGGATTCTCTGGAAACACCATATATTTT. The V and J genes are TRBV19 and TRBJ1-3; TRBD1 might be the D (5 bases). In germline, CDR1 is LNHDA, CDR2 SQIVND (reference sequence). Trimming shortened V by 7 bases and J by 0 bases, and 10 bases separated the two germline ends. The CDR3 has 14 residues.

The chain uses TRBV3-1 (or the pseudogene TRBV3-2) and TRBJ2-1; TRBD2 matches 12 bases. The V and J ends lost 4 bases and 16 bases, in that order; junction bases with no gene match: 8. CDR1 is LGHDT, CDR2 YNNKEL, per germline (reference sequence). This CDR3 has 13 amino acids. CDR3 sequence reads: CASSLQTSGGVFF. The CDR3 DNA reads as TGTGCCAGCAGCCTCCAGACTAGCGGGGGAGTATTCTTC.

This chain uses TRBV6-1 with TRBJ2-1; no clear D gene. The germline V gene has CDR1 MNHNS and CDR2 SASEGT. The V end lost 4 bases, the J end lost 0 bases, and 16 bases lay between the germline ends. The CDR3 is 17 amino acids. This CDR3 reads CASSVLSSWSSYNEQFF. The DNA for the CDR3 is TGTGCCAGCAGTGTTCTTAGCTCCTGGAGCTCCTACAATGAGCAGTTCTTC.

CDR3 region: CASTRGSSGTYEQYF. CDR3 bases: TGTGCCAGCACCCGTGGGAGTAGCGGAACCTACGAGCAGTACTTC. The chain joins TRBV5-4 to TRBJ2-7; a possible D gene is TRBD2 (6 bases). The CDR3 totals 15 residues. Per the germline V gene, CDR1 is SGHNT and CDR2 is YYREEE (reference sequence). Trimming stripped 6 bases from V and 2 bases from J, with 18 bases between.

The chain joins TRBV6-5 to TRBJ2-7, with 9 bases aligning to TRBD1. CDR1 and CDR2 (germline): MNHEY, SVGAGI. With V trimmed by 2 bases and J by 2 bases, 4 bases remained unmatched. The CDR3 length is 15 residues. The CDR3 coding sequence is TGTGCCAGCAGTTACACGGACAGGGGAGCCTACGAGCAGTACTTC. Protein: CASSYTDRGAYEQYF.

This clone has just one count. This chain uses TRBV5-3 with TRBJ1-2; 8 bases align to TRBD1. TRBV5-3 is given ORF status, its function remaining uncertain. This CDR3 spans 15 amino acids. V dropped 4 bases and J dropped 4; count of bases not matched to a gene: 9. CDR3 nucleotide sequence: TGTGCCAGAAGCCCTCGGACAGGGCCCCGCTATGGCTACACCTTC. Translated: CARSPRTGPRYGYTF.

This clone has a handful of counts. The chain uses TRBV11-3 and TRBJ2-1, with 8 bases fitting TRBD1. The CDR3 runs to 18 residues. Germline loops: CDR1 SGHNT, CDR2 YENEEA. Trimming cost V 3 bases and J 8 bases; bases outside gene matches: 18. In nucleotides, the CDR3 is TGTGCCAGCAGCTTGGAGGACAGGGTGTTTCCCTCTAGCCATGAGCAGTTCTTC. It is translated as CASSLEDRVFPSSHEQFF.

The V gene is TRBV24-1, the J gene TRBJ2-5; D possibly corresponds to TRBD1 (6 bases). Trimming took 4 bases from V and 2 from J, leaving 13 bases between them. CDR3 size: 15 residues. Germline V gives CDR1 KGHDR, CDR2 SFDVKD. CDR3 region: CATSETGTPQETQYF. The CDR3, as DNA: TGTGCCACCAGTGAGACTGGGACACCACAAGAGACCCAGTACTTC.

The CDR3, as DNA: TGTGCCAGCAGTGAGTTGGGGCAGGGGGCAACCAAAAACATTCAGTACTTC. Amino acid sequence: CASSELGQGATKNIQYF. The chain employs TRBV6-1 and TRBJ2-4, with TRBD1 identical over 8 bases. The germline V gene encodes CDR1 MNHNS and CDR2 SASEGT. There are 17 residues in the CDR3. The V segment lost 3 bases and the J segment 2 bases; nucleotides outside the gene matches: 9.

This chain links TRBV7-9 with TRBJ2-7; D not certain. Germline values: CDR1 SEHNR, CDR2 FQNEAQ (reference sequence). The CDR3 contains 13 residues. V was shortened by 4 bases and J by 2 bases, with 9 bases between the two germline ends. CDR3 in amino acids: CASSSRFAYEQYF. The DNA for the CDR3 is TGTGCCAGCAGCTCCAGGTTTGCCTACGAGCAGTACTTC.

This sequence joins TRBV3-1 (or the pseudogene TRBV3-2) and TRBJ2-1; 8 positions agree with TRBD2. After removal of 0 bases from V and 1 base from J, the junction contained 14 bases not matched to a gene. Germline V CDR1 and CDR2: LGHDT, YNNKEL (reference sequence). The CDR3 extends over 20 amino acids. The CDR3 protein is CASSQDRVSGNLVSYNEQFF. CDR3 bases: TGTGCCAGCAGCCAAGATCGAGTTAGCGGGAACTTAGTGTCCTACAATGAGCAGTTCTTC.

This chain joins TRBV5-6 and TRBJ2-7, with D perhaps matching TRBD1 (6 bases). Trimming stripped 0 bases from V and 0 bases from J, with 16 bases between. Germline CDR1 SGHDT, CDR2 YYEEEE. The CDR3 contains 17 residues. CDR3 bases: TGTGCCAGCAGCTTGGGGGGGCGCAGGTTAAGCTCCTACGAGCAGTACTTC. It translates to CASSLGGRRLSSYEQYF.

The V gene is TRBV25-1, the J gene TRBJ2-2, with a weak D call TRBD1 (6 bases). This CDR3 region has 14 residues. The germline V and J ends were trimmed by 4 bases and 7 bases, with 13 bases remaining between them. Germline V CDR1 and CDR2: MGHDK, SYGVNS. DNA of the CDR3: TGTGCCAGCAGTGTCGACACAGGGTACGGGGAGCTGTTTTTT. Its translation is CASSVDTGYGELFF.

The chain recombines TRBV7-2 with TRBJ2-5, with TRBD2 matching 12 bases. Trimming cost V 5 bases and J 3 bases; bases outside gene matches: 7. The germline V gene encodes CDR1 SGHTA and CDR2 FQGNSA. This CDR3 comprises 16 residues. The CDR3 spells CASSHQTSGGKETQYF. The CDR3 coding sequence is TGTGCCAGCAGCCACCAGACTAGCGGGGGAAAAGAGACCCAGTACTTC.

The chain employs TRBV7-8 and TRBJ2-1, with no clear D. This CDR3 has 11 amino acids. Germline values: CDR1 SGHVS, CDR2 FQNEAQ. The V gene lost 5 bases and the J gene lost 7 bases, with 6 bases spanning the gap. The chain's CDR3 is CASSIYNEQFF. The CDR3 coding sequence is TGTGCCAGCAGCATTTATAATGAGCAGTTCTTC. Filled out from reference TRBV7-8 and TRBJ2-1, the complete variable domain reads GAGVSQSPRYKVAKRGQDVALRCDPISGHVSLFWYQQALGQGPEFLTYFQNEAQLDKSGLPSDRFFAERPEGSVSTLKIQRTQQEDSAVYLCASSIYNEQFFGPGTRLTVL.

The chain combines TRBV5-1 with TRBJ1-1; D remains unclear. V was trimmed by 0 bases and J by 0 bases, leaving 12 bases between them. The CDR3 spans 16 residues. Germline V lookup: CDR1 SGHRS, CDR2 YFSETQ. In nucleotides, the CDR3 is TGCGCCAGCAGCTTGGACAGAAGCTCGATGAACACTGAAGCTTTCTTT. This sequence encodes CASSLDRSSMNTEAFF.

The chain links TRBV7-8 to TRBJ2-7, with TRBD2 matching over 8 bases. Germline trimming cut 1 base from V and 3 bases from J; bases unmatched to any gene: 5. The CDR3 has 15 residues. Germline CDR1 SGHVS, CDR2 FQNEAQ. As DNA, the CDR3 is TGTGCCAGCAGCTTAGATACTAGCGGAGACTACGAGCAGTACTTC. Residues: CASSLDTSGDYEQYF.

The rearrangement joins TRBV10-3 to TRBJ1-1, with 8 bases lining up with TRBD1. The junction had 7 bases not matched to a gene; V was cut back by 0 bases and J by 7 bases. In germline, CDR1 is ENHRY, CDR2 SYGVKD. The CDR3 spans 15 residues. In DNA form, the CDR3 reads TGTGCCATCAGTGAGTCGGCAGGGGGCGGTGTTGAAGCTTTCTTT. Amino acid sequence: CAISESAGGGVEAFF.

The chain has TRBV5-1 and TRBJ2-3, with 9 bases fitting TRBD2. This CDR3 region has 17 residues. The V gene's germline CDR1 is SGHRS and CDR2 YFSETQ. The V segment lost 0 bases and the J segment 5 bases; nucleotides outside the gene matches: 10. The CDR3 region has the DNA TGCGCCAGCAGCTTGGGGACTAGCGCCTTGAGGGAAGATACGCAGTATTTT. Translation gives CASSLGTSALREDTQYF. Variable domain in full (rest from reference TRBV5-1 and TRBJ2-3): KAGVTQTPRYLIKTRGQQVTLSCSPISGHRSVSWYQQTPGQGLQFLFEYFSETQRNKGNFPGRFSGRQFSNSRSEMNVSTLELGDSALYLCASSLGTSALREDTQYFGPGTRLTVL.

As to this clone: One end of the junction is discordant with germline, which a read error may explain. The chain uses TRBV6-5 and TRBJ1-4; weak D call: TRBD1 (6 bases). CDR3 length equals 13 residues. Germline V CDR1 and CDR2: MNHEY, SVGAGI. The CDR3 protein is CASRLQGYEKLFF. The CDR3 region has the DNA TGTGCTAGCAGGCTACAGGGATATGAAAAACTGTTTTTT.

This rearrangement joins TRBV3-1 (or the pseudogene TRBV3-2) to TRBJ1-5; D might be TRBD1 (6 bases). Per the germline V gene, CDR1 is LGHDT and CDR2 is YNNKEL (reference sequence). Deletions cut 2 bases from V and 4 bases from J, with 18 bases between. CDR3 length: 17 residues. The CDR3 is CASSQNPTGARNQPQHF. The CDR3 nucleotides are TGTGCCAGCAGCCAAAACCCGACAGGAGCTAGAAATCAGCCCCAGCATTTT.

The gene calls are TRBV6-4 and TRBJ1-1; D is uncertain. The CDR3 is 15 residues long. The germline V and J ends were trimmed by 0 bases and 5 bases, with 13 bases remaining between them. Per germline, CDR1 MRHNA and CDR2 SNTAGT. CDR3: CASSDSRTGRTEAFF. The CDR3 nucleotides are TGTGCCAGCAGTGACTCCCGGACTGGGAGAACTGAAGCTTTCTTT.

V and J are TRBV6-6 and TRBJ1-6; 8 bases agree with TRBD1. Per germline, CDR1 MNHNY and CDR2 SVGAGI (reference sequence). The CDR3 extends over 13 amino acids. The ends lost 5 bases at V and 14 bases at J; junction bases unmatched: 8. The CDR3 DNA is TGTGCCAGCAGTGGACAGGGCTCCCTTGCCCTCCACTTT. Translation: CASSGQGSLALHF.